This passage covers 26 T cell receptor beta chains from one sample sequenced in a study of OX40 agonist ivuxolimab in advanced cancers. Library prep was done by the immunoSEQ multiplex PCR assay. The table was pulled from immuneACCESS by TCRdb, which kept in-frame rearrangements only. Such tables lose some clones; where checked, under half of the loss comes from unresolved V genes, and the rest has no known cause. The sample yields roughly 80,000 clones; around 86% were counted once. The ten largest clones capture 0.32% of the sample. Sequences were derived from CD4+ or CD8+ T cells sorted from blood, sampled in a trial of the OX40 agonist ivuxolimab. The receptor set was obtained from an adult with an advanced solid tumor such as melanoma, head and neck, liver or kidney cancer.

This clone was seen only once. CDR3 region: CASGLLWTPGMDGTGELFF. The CDR3 bases are TGTGCTAGTGGTTTGTTGTGGACCCCGGGAATGGATGGCACCGGGGAGCTGTTTTTT. The rearrangement uses TRBV12-5 and TRBJ2-2; D may be TRBD2 (5 bases). Trimming shortened V by 2 bases and J by 4 bases, and 23 bases separated the two germline ends. CDR1 is LGHNT, CDR2 FRNRAP, per germline. This CDR3 spans 19 amino acids.

This chain links TRBV28 with TRBJ1-2, with D perhaps TRBD1 (5 bases). V was cut by 6 bases and J by 2 bases, with 7 bases left in between. The CDR3 totals 12 residues. Germline-derived CDR1 and CDR2 are MDHEN and SYDVKM. The CDR3 sequence: CASSGTNYGYTF. CDR3 sequence (DNA): TGTGCCAGCAGCGGGACCAACTATGGCTACACCTTC.

The chain couples TRBV7-2 to TRBJ2-1; 13 positions match TRBD2. Per the germline V gene, CDR1 is SGHTA and CDR2 is FQGNSA. CDR3 size: 18 residues. The J segment lost 8 bases and the V segment lost 2 bases, leaving 12 bases of the junction unmatched. CDR3 amino acids: CASSLRGWTSGGRDEQFF. CDR3 in DNA: TGTGCCAGCAGCTTAAGGGGCTGGACTAGCGGGGGTCGAGATGAGCAGTTCTTC.

The chain employs TRBV6-5 and TRBJ2-1; 11 bases fit TRBD2. Unmatched junction bases numbered 8, after V lost 6 bases and J lost 7 bases. CDR3 length: 15 residues. Germline V CDR1 and CDR2: MNHEY, SVGAGI. CDR3 DNA sequence: TGTGCCAGCAGGGGTGATGGGACTAGCGGAAATGAGCAGTTCTTC. Translated, it gives CASRGDGTSGNEQFF.

This rearrangement joins TRBV11-3 to TRBJ2-5; 13 bases are a match to TRBD2. Germline V gene lookup returns CDR1 SGHNT and CDR2 YENEEA. This CDR3 has 16 residues. Losses at the gene ends were 5 bases for V and 1 base for J; bases not matched to a gene: 4. CDR3 DNA sequence: TGTGCCAGCAGCCCGGGACTAGCGGGGAGCCAAGAGACCCAGTACTTC. Protein sequence: CASSPGLAGSQETQYF.

The J gene is TRBJ1-4, the V gene TRBV27, with D possibly TRBD1 on 6 matching bases. The CDR3 consists of 19 residues. Trimming cost V 10 bases and J 1 base, with 28 bases left between them. Germline V gives CDR1 MNHEY, CDR2 SMNVEV (reference sequence). The CDR3 is CANQSGHRFDTETNEKLFF. CDR3 DNA sequence: TGTGCCAACCAATCGGGACATCGGTTTGATACCGAAACTAATGAAAAACTGTTTTTT.

The chain joins TRBV10-3 to TRBJ2-1; D tentatively fits TRBD1 or TRBD2 (5 bases each). The CDR3 has 17 amino acids. Trimming cost V 4 bases and J 12 bases, with 28 bases left between them. From germline, CDR1 is ENHRY and CDR2 SYGVKD. Here the CDR3 reads CAISGGIGERSSGGQFF. The CDR3 nucleotides read TGTGCCATCAGTGGGGGGATAGGGGAACGTTCTTCGGGTGGGCAGTTCTTC.

In DNA form, the CDR3 reads TGTGCCAGCAGTGACACAGATACGCAGTATTTT. Its protein product is CASSDTDTQYF. This chain links TRBV6-1 with TRBJ2-3; D is undetermined. Trimming removed 3 bases at V and 2 bases at J, with 0 bases between. The CDR3 extends over 11 amino acids. Per the germline V gene, CDR1 is MNHNS and CDR2 is SASEGT.

The genes are TRBV6-1 and TRBJ2-7; the D gene is possibly TRBD1 (6 bases). Germline values: CDR1 MNHNS, CDR2 SASEGT. V was cut by 0 bases and J by 3 bases, with 9 bases left in between. This CDR3 comprises 14 residues. The CDR3 bases are TGTGCCAGCAGTGAAGCCAGGGGAGTCTACGAGCAGTACGTC. It translates to CASSEARGVYEQYV.

The chain joins TRBV29-1 to TRBJ2-3, with 7 bases fitting TRBD1. The CDR3 contains 13 residues. V dropped 4 bases and J dropped 2; count of bases not matched to a gene: 3. Germline V gene data show CDR1 as SQVTM and CDR2 as ANQGSEA. The CDR3 loop is CSVGQGNTDTQYF. Here the CDR3 DNA reads TGCAGCGTTGGACAGGGAAACACAGATACGCAGTATTTT.

This chain links TRBV19 with TRBJ2-5, with 7 bases identical to TRBD2. The CDR3 spans 17 residues. Germline CDR1 LNHDA, CDR2 SQIVND (reference sequence). The ends lost 3 bases at V and 2 bases at J; junction bases unmatched: 12. DNA for the CDR3: TGTGCCAGTAGTATCACTCAAAACGGGGGGACTCAAGAGACCCAGTACTTC. Its translation: CASSITQNGGTQETQYF.

The chain recombines TRBV5-6 with TRBJ2-1; weak D call: TRBD1 (6 bases). CDR3 length: 15 amino acids. Germline V CDR1 and CDR2: SGHDT, YYEEEE. The V gene lost 1 base and the J gene lost 3 bases, with 11 bases spanning the gap. The CDR3 protein is CASSLFGQFYNEQFF. CDR3 nucleotide sequence: TGTGCCAGCAGCTTGTTCGGACAGTTCTACAATGAGCAGTTCTTC.

CDR3 sequence (DNA): TGTGCCAGCAGCAAAGATCTAGCGGGGGGCTTCCGCTCTGGGGCCAACGTCCTGACTTTC. This sequence encodes CASSKDLAGGFRSGANVLTF. The rearrangement links TRBV21-1 to TRBJ2-6; TRBD2, as called in the table, went unchecked against the DNA. TRBV21-1 is a recognized pseudogene. The CDR3 sequence is 20 residues long.

The J gene is TRBJ1-6, the V gene TRBV6-6; D may be TRBD1 (5 bases). Looked up from germline, CDR1 is MNHNY and CDR2 is SVGAGI (reference sequence). The CDR3 spans 16 residues. The V and J ends lost 5 bases and 6 bases respectively, with 17 bases between them. CDR3 sequence reads: CASSSPSTAFNSPLHF. The CDR3 DNA sequence: TGTGCCAGCAGTAGCCCCTCGACAGCTTTTAATTCACCCCTCCACTTT.

The V and J genes are TRBV19 and TRBJ2-2; D unresolved. The length of the CDR3 is 15 residues. The V end was cut by 8 bases, the J end by 6 bases, with 19 bases between. The V gene's germline CDR1 is LNHDA and CDR2 SQIVND (reference sequence). The CDR3 region has the DNA TGTGCCAGTCGAGGCCGGAATATAGGGTCCGGGGAGCTGTTTTTT. This gives the protein CASRGRNIGSGELFF.

The chain couples TRBV7-2 to TRBJ2-7; D uncertain. Germline lookup yields CDR1 SGHTA and CDR2 FQGNSA. This CDR3 has 14 residues. Trimming removed 2 bases at V and 3 bases at J, with 11 bases between. CDR3 protein: CASSLSDQGYEQYF. The CDR3 DNA reads as TGTGCCAGCAGCTTATCGGACCAAGGCTACGAGCAGTACTTC.

This sequence joins TRBV5-1 and TRBJ1-2; no clear D. Germline V gene data show CDR1 as SGHRS and CDR2 as YFSETQ. The CDR3 length is 14 residues. Trimming removed 1 base at V and 5 bases at J, with 12 bases between. CDR3 coding DNA: TGCGCCAGCAGCTTGAACCCAGAGGTATATGGCTACACCTTC. It is translated as CASSLNPEVYGYTF.

The chain couples TRBV28 to TRBJ1-4, with TRBD1 matching 7 bases. Germline lookup yields CDR1 MDHEN and CDR2 SYDVKM. V was pared by 6 bases and J by 5 bases, with 9 bases of the junction left unmatched. This CDR3 comprises 15 residues. CDR3 DNA sequence: TGTGCCAGCAGGGGCGGGGGCAGGGGGAATGAAAAACTGTTTTTT. Protein product: CASRGGGRGNEKLFF.

The chain recombines TRBV15 with TRBJ1-4; D is uncertain. The length of the CDR3 is 15 residues. Trimming took off 1 base at V and 0 bases at J, with 6 bases between the two ends. In germline, CDR1 is LNHNV, CDR2 YYDKDF (reference sequence). As DNA, the CDR3 is TGTGCCACCAGCAGAGTAGATACAACTAATGAAAAACTGTTTTTT. Protein: CATSRVDTTNEKLFF.

The chain uses TRBV28 and TRBJ1-5; TRBD1 is a possible D gene (5 bases). The CDR3 extends over 14 amino acids. Germline CDR1 and CDR2: MDHEN and SYDVKM. V was pared by 0 bases and J by 6 bases, with 9 bases between. CDR3 in DNA: TGTGCCAGCAGTTTATGGGGGCGACGTCAGCCCCAGCATTTT. It translates to CASSLWGRRQPQHF.

V gene TRBV21-1 combines with J gene TRBJ1-2; TRBD1 is taken as the D call from the table, unchecked against the DNA. TRBV21-1 counts as a pseudogene. The length of the CDR3 is 18 residues. Written as DNA, the CDR3 is TGTGCCAGCAGCCCCTGGGGCCCAATCAGGGGTTGGGTCTATGGCTACACCTTC. Translation: CASSPWGPIRGWVYGYTF.

In this sample, this clone turned up a few times. The V call is TRBV7-3, the J call TRBJ2-7; 11 nucleotides line up with TRBD2. Germline values: CDR1 SGHTA, CDR2 FQGTGA. This CDR3 region has 17 residues. With V trimmed by 4 bases and J by 2 bases, 10 bases remained unmatched. CDR3 sequence (DNA): TGTGCCAGCAGCTCCTATACTAGCGGGAGCATACCCTACGAGCAGTACTTC. It encodes CASSSYTSGSIPYEQYF.

The sample holds a few counts of this clone. V gene TRBV6-5 combines with J gene TRBJ1-2, with 9 bases that match TRBD1. Germline CDR1 is MNHEY and CDR2 is SVGAGI. V lost 6 bases, J lost 8 bases, and 13 bases stayed unmatched. This CDR3 has 15 residues. The CDR3 coding sequence is TGTGCCAGCAGGGGGCCCGGGACAGGGCCCCGGGGCTACACCTTC. It specifies CASRGPGTGPRGYTF.

The V and J genes are TRBV18 and TRBJ1-1; D is unclear. V shed 3 bases and J shed 0 bases, with 11 bases lying between them. The germline V gene encodes CDR1 KGHSH and CDR2 LQKENI. The CDR3 length is 15 residues. Written as DNA, the CDR3 is TGTGCCAGCTCACCTACGGCTAATATGAACACTGAAGCTTTCTTT. Amino acids: CASSPTANMNTEAFF.

The chain is built from TRBV19 and TRBJ1-5; no reliable D call. Looked up from germline, CDR1 is LNHDA and CDR2 is SQIVND (reference sequence). This CDR3 region has 15 residues. The V and J ends lost 6 bases and 3 bases respectively, with 15 bases between them. The CDR3 is CASSRGWLYNQPQHF. CDR3 nucleotides: TGTGCCAGTAGCAGAGGGTGGCTATACAATCAGCCCCAGCATTTT.

V and J are TRBV18 and TRBJ2-1; tentatively, D is TRBD2 (6 bases). The germline V gene has CDR1 KGHSH and CDR2 LQKENI. The V and J ends lost 2 bases and 4 bases respectively, with 18 bases between them. CDR3 length equals 17 residues. As DNA, the CDR3 is TGTGCCAGCTCACCATTAGCGGCCAACGACTTTTACAATGAGCAGTTCTTC. This sequence encodes CASSPLAANDFYNEQFF.